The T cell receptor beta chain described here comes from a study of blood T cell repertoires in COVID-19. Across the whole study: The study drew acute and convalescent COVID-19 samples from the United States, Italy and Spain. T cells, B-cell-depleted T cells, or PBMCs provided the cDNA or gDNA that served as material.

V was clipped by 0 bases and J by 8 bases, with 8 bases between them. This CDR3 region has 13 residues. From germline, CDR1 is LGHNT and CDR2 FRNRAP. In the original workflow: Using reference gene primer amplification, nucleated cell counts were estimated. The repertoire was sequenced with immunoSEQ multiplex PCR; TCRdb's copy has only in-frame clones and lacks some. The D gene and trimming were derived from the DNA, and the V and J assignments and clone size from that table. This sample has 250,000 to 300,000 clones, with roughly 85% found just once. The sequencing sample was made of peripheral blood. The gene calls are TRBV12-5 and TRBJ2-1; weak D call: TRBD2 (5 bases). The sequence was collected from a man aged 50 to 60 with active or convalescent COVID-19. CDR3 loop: CASGLVGRDEQFF. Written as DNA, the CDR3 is TGTGCTAGTGGTTTGGTAGGGCGGGATGAGCAGTTCTTC.